These 31 T cell receptor beta chains originate from one sample sequenced in a study of blood T cell repertoires in COVID-19. Clones were read by immunoSEQ multiplex PCR, and TCRdb kept only the in-frame ones, dropping some. The table shows approximately 100,000 clones, with approximately 85% occurring only once. Source material: peripheral blood. These TCRs come from a human donor in a cohort sampled during active COVID-19.

The V call is TRBV2, the J call TRBJ2-7; 9 bases fit TRBD1. Germline loops: CDR1 SNHLY, CDR2 FYNNEI. After removal of 2 bases from V and 2 bases from J, the junction contained 10 bases not matched to a gene. This CDR3 comprises 17 residues. CDR3 bases: TGTGCCAGCAGTGAAACGTCGGTCGGGACAGGGCCCTACGAGCAGTACTTC. This codes for CASSETSVGTGPYEQYF.

The CDR3 nucleotides are TGCAGTGCTAGTCTTATGGCCCGTAATGAAAAACTGTTTTTT. Its protein product is CSASLMARNEKLFF. This chain links TRBV20-1 with TRBJ1-4; no firm D call. This CDR3 is built from 14 residues. CDR1 and CDR2 (germline): DFQATT, SNEGSKA (reference sequence). V was clipped by 3 bases and J by 4 bases, with 12 bases between them.

This clone was seen once. V usage is TRBV20-1 and J usage is TRBJ2-1, with no clear D. Germline V lookup: CDR1 DFQATT, CDR2 SNEGSKA (reference sequence). This CDR3 has 14 residues. Trimming shortened V by 3 bases and J by 0 bases, and 9 bases separated the two germline ends. In DNA form, the CDR3 reads TGCAGTGCTAGTGGCGTCGGCTCCTACAATGAGCAGTTCTTC. Translated: CSASGVGSYNEQFF.

The chain employs TRBV5-1 and TRBJ1-2; 9 bases are a match to TRBD1. V lost 5 bases and J lost 7; bases outside the gene matches: 6. Germline loops: CDR1 SGHRS, CDR2 YFSETQ. The length of the CDR3 is 13 residues. The CDR3 nucleotides read TGCGCCAGCAGGGGGACAGGGTTCTCTGGCTACACCTTC. Its translation is CASRGTGFSGYTF.

This clone was picked up a small number of times. The chain joins TRBV7-8 to TRBJ2-2, with D hard to call. Germline V gene sequence: CDR1 SGHVS, CDR2 FQNEAQ. This CDR3 contains 17 residues. Trimming removed 5 bases at V and 5 bases at J, with 21 bases between. This CDR3 is CASSPPLRSRRTGELFF. DNA of the CDR3: TGTGCCAGCAGCCCCCCCCTCCGGAGCCGGCGGACCGGGGAGCTGTTTTTT.

This chain uses TRBV29-1 with TRBJ2-2, with TRBD1 matching 8 bases. This CDR3 spans 14 amino acids. Germline V gives CDR1 SQVTM, CDR2 ANQGSEA. Germline trimming cut 4 bases from V and 7 bases from J; bases unmatched to any gene: 8. CDR3 loop: CSVGPGQGFGELFF. The DNA for the CDR3 is TGCAGCGTTGGGCCCGGACAGGGTTTCGGGGAGCTGTTTTTT.

The rearrangement uses TRBV5-5 and TRBJ2-2; 9 bases map to TRBD1. Germline lookup yields CDR1 SGHKS and CDR2 YYEKEE (reference sequence). This CDR3 region has 15 residues. V lost 3 bases, J lost 1 base, and 1 base stayed unmatched. This chain's CDR3 is CASSWGQGNTGELFF. As DNA, the CDR3 is TGTGCCAGCAGCTGGGGACAGGGGAACACCGGGGAGCTGTTTTTT.

The chain employs TRBV7-9 and TRBJ2-6; 14 bases are a match to TRBD2. This CDR3 has 17 amino acids. Germline assignment: CDR1 SEHNR and CDR2 FQNEAQ (reference sequence). J was trimmed by 3 bases and V by 5 bases; bases with no gene match: 3. CDR3 DNA sequence: TGTGCCAGCAGCCGACTAGCGGGAGGGGGTGGGGCCAACGTCCTGACTTTC. Its translation is CASSRLAGGGGANVLTF.

This chain connects TRBV5-1 to TRBJ2-7; 7 positions agree with TRBD2. J gave up 3 bases and V 0 bases, and 9 bases lay outside the gene matches. CDR1 and CDR2 from the germline V gene are SGHRS and YFSETQ. CDR3 size: 16 residues. Here the CDR3 DNA reads TGCGCCAGCAGCTTGGTCCTACCGGGGGGATACTACGAGCAGTACTTC. As protein: CASSLVLPGGYYEQYF.

The genes are TRBV28 and TRBJ1-2, with 11 positions matching TRBD1. The CDR3 is 15 residues long. Trimming removed 2 bases from V and 5 bases from J; junction bases left unmatched: 4. Germline V gene sequence: CDR1 MDHEN, CDR2 SYDVKM. CDR3 sequence reads: CASSLRGTGGYGYTF. DNA for the CDR3: TGTGCCAGCAGTTTACGAGGGACAGGGGGTTATGGCTACACCTTC.

The V and J genes are TRBV18 and TRBJ1-2; no clear D. The CDR3 is 14 residues long. Germline V gene data show CDR1 as KGHSH and CDR2 as LQKENI. V was cut by 0 bases and J by 6 bases, with 11 bases left in between. In DNA form, the CDR3 reads TGTGCCAGCTCACCACCGGCGGATCCGCATGGCTACACCTTC. This encodes CASSPPADPHGYTF.

V gene TRBV5-8 combines with J gene TRBJ1-1; maybe TRBD1 (5 bases). Trimming removed 6 bases from V and 6 bases from J, with 18 bases in between. Germline assignment: CDR1 SGHTS and CDR2 YDEGEE. CDR3 length: 14 residues. CDR3 sequence (DNA): TGTGCCAGCACCAATCCGGGACGGAGGGCTGAAGCTTTCTTT. This encodes CASTNPGRRAEAFF. The full variable domain, its missing parts supplied by reference TRBV5-8 and TRBJ1-1, is EAGVTQSPTHLIKTRGQQATLRCSPISGHTSVYWYQQALGLGLQFLLWYDEGEERNRGNFPPRFSGRQFPNYSSELNVNALELEDSALYLCASTNPGRRAEAFFGQGTRLTVV.

V and J are TRBV5-4 and TRBJ2-7, with 12 bases aligning to TRBD2. Trimming at V came to 1 base and at J to 6 bases, leaving 14 bases not matched to a gene. The germline V gene has CDR1 SGHNT and CDR2 YYREEE (reference sequence). The CDR3 has 18 residues. For the CDR3, the DNA is TGTGCCAGCAGCTTGATGGCTAGCGGGAGGGCCGGTTATTCCGAGCAGTACTTC. It is translated as CASSLMASGRAGYSEQYF.

Only a few counts were recorded for this clone. This sequence joins TRBV4-1 and TRBJ2-6, with D possibly TRBD2 on 5 matching bases. Between the trimmed V and J ends, which lost 4 bases and 1 base, there was a span of 17 bases. Looked up from germline, CDR1 is MGHRA and CDR2 is YSYEKL. The CDR3 is made up of 18 amino acids. CDR3 loop: CASSRRESSISGANVLTF. CDR3 sequence (DNA): TGCGCCAGCAGCCGAAGGGAGAGCAGTATATCTGGGGCCAACGTCCTGACTTTC.

J is TRBJ1-2 and V is TRBV2; TRBD1 agrees at 9 bases. This CDR3 has 14 residues. V trimming: 10 bases; J trimming: 5 bases; junction bases outside the gene matches: 11. The germline CDR1 and CDR2 sequences are SNHLY and FYNNEI. CDR3 coding DNA: TGTGCCAACCCCGCACAGGGGGCGAGGTATGGCTACACCTTC. It translates to CANPAQGARYGYTF.

The V gene is TRBV4-3, the J gene TRBJ2-3, with TRBD2 matching over 8 bases. Germline V lookup: CDR1 LGHNA, CDR2 YSLEER. The CDR3 extends over 16 amino acids. V dropped 0 bases and J dropped 3; count of bases not matched to a gene: 5. The CDR3 nucleotides read TGCGCCAGCAGCCAAGATTCCCGCGGGAGGACAGATACGCAGTATTTT. It encodes CASSQDSRGRTDTQYF.

This sequence joins TRBV2 and TRBJ2-7; the match to TRBD2 covers 10 bases. The J segment lost 2 bases and the V segment lost 6 bases, leaving 4 bases of the junction unmatched. The CDR3 covers 14 residues. Germline V gene data show CDR1 as SNHLY and CDR2 as FYNNEI. This CDR3 is CASRGTSVPYEQYF. The CDR3 coding sequence is TGTGCCAGCAGGGGGACTAGCGTTCCCTACGAGCAGTACTTC.

The CDR3 region is CASSSPGQGAGELFF. The CDR3 bases are TGTGCCAGCAGCTCCCCGGGACAGGGGGCCGGGGAGCTGTTTTTT. The V call is TRBV7-9, the J call TRBJ2-2; 11 positions agree with TRBD1. The CDR3 sequence is 15 residues long. Trimming removed 4 bases from V and 6 bases from J; junction bases left unmatched: 4. CDR1 is SEHNR, CDR2 FQNEAQ, per germline (reference sequence). Full variable domain (outside the CDR3, taken from reference TRBV7-9 and TRBJ2-2): DTGVSQNPRHKITKRGQNVTFRCDPISEHNRLYWYRQTLGQGPEFLTYFQNEAQLEKSRLLSDRFSAERPKGSFSTLEIQRTEQGDSAMYLCASSSPGQGAGELFFGEGSRLTVL.

This chain connects TRBV6-5 to TRBJ2-7, with a weak D call TRBD1 (7 bases). Germline assignment: CDR1 MNHEY and CDR2 SVGAGI. V lost 10 bases and J lost 4, with 23 bases in between. This CDR3 contains 15 residues. The CDR3 here is CATTRGDRGGYEQYF. The DNA for the CDR3 is TGTGCCACCACGAGAGGGGACAGAGGAGGGTACGAGCAGTACTTC.

The rearrangement links TRBV4-3 to TRBJ2-7, with a possible D match to TRBD1 (6 bases). Trimming took off 0 bases at V and 3 bases at J, with 12 bases between the two ends. CDR1 and CDR2 from the germline V gene are LGHNA and YSLEER. This CDR3 has 15 amino acids. CDR3 region: CASSQEEQGGYEQYF. Written as DNA, the CDR3 is TGCGCCAGCAGCCAAGAGGAACAGGGTGGCTACGAGCAGTACTTC.

This sequence joins TRBV6-4 and TRBJ2-2, with a tentative D call TRBD1 (5 bases). Trimming left V 6 bases short and J 1 base short, with 9 bases between. Germline-derived CDR1 and CDR2 are MRHNA and SNTAGT. This CDR3 has 14 amino acids. As DNA, the CDR3 is TGTGCCAGCAGACCCGACAGGAACACCGGGGAGCTGTTTTTT. This codes for CASRPDRNTGELFF.

The chain couples TRBV3-1 (or the pseudogene TRBV3-2) to TRBJ1-1; D not certain. This CDR3 spans 16 amino acids. CDR1 LGHDT and CDR2 YNNKEL come from the germline V gene (reference sequence). Trimming took 1 base from V and 7 from J, leaving 19 bases between them. For the CDR3, the DNA is TGTGCCAGCAGCCAAGGATCCGCTATTTCGGGGAGTGAAGCTTTCTTT. It translates to CASSQGSAISGSEAFF.

The rearrangement joins TRBV4-2 to TRBJ2-5; the match to TRBD2 covers 9 bases. With V trimmed by 3 bases and J by 3 bases, 5 bases remained unmatched. Germline-derived CDR1 and CDR2 are LGHNA and YNFKEQ. The CDR3 totals 15 residues. The CDR3: CASSHGRGGEETQYF. Written as DNA, the CDR3 is TGTGCCAGCAGCCATGGGCGGGGGGGCGAAGAGACCCAGTACTTC.

V and J are TRBV7-9 and TRBJ1-6, with 9 bases lining up with TRBD1. CDR1 and CDR2 from the germline V gene are SEHNR and FQNEAQ (reference sequence). The CDR3 totals 16 residues. With V trimmed by 4 bases and J by 7 bases, 8 bases remained unmatched. CDR3 coding DNA: TGTGCCAGCAGCTCAGGAGGACAGGGGCCAAATTCACCCCTCCACTTT. Amino acid sequence: CASSSGGQGPNSPLHF.

The chain carries TRBV4-3 and TRBJ2-5; 8 bases are a match to TRBD1. Germline V gene lookup returns CDR1 LGHNA and CDR2 YSLEER. CDR3 length: 17 amino acids. J lost 1 base, V lost 1 base, and 8 bases had no gene match. This CDR3 reads CASSQGPGTGIQETQYF. The CDR3 nucleotides are TGCGCCAGCAGCCAAGGCCCAGGGACAGGAATCCAAGAGACCCAGTACTTC.

The chain recombines TRBV7-9 with TRBJ2-1, with D perhaps TRBD2 (6 bases). CDR1 is SEHNR and CDR2 is FQNEAQ in the germline V gene (reference sequence). The CDR3 loop spans 12 amino acids. Trimming cost V 1 base and J 15 bases, with 13 bases left between them. The CDR3 reads CASSLGYGGAFF. CDR3 nucleotide sequence: TGTGCCAGCAGCTTAGGTTACGGGGGTGCGTTCTTC. The full variable domain, its missing parts supplied by reference TRBV7-9 and TRBJ2-1, is DTGVSQNPRHKITKRGQNVTFRCDPISEHNRLYWYRQTLGQGPEFLTYFQNEAQLEKSRLLSDRFSAERPKGSFSTLEIQRTEQGDSAMYLCASSLGYGGAFFGPGTRLTVL.

The chain uses TRBV5-4 and TRBJ1-4, with D perhaps matching TRBD1 (6 bases). CDR3 size: 17 residues. Trimming took off 3 bases at V and 0 bases at J, with 15 bases between the two ends. Looked up from germline, CDR1 is SGHNT and CDR2 is YYREEE (reference sequence). Written as DNA, the CDR3 is TGTGCCAGCAGCTATGAAAGGGGGGGCACAACTAATGAAAAACTGTTTTTT. Protein product: CASSYERGGTTNEKLFF.

V usage is TRBV5-1 and J usage is TRBJ1-6; a possible D gene is TRBD1 (5 bases). This CDR3 contains 18 residues. The V gene's germline CDR1 is SGHRS and CDR2 YFSETQ. Trimming took off 0 bases at V and 7 bases at J, with 20 bases between the two ends. The CDR3 nucleotides read TGCGCCAGCAGCTTGGCAGGGAAAGGCTGGGGCTTGAATTCACCCCTCCACTTT. It translates to CASSLAGKGWGLNSPLHF.

The V and J genes are TRBV29-1 and TRBJ1-2; 7 bases align to TRBD1. This CDR3 is built from 14 residues. Germline CDR1 and CDR2: SQVTM and ANQGSEA. After removal of 2 bases from V and 4 bases from J, the junction contained 7 bases not matched to a gene. CDR3 region: CSVETRGQPYGYTF. DNA for the CDR3: TGCAGCGTTGAAACGAGGGGGCAACCCTATGGCTACACCTTC. Looking up the rest from reference TRBV29-1 and TRBJ1-2 gives the full variable domain: SAVISQKPSRDICQRGTSLTIQCQVDSQVTMMFWYRQQPGQSLTLIATANQGSEATYESGFVIDKFPISRPNLTFSTLTVSNMSPEDSSIYLCSVETRGQPYGYTFGSGTRLTVV.

J is TRBJ2-7 and V is TRBV3-1 (or the pseudogene TRBV3-2); a weak D match, TRBD2 (7 bases). From germline, CDR1 is LGHDT and CDR2 YNNKEL (reference sequence). Trimming took 7 bases from V and 3 from J, leaving 13 bases between them. CDR3 length equals 13 residues. The CDR3 nucleotides are TGTGCCAGCACCAGAAGGGGGGGCTACGAGCAGTACTTC. Its protein product is CASTRRGGYEQYF.

This clone showed up just once. This chain links TRBV11-2 with TRBJ2-7; TRBD2 matches at 7 bases. V lost 0 bases, J lost 6 bases, and 2 bases stayed unmatched. The CDR3 has 13 amino acids. Germline V gene sequence: CDR1 SGHAT, CDR2 FQNNGV. The CDR3 region has the DNA TGTGCCAGCAGCTTAGATCGGGGGGTCGAGCAGTACTTC. This sequence encodes CASSLDRGVEQYF.